The source of this T cell receptor (beta chain) is a study of identical twins (dated by TCRdb to between 2015 and 2016). About the investigation overall: To test whether fetal clonotypes persist, this study deep-sequenced TCR alpha and beta repertoires from monozygotic twins, from unrelated adults of various ages, and from cord blood. To rule out contamination, replicate twin experiments were performed at different times with different library preparation protocols. Study-level results and caveats: Abundant cord blood beta clonotypes had fewer insertions, young adult naive repertoires showed a similar but weaker trend, and memory repertoires showed no such trend. Recombination models systematically underestimated out-of-frame TCR alpha sharing in monozygotic twins but agreed with sharing between unrelated individuals. The excess sharing between twins in beta out-of-frame sequences was weaker because fewer shared sequences reduced the signal-to-noise ratio. Because the same donors could not be followed over many years, conclusions were based on cross-sectional statistical analysis. Compared with coincidental sharing between unrelated individuals, an excess of low generation-probability sequences was observed among out-of-frame TCR alpha sequences shared between twins. Zero-insertion analyses could be partly confounded by invariant T cells such as MAIT and iNKT, although diverse VJ usage argued against such confounding for most clonotypes.

Only healthy Caucasian donors were included. Three pairs of female monozygotic twins, all aged roughly 18 to 30 years, made up the twin cohort. RNA for TCR libraries was isolated from peripheral blood mononuclear cells. Counted from cysteine to phenylalanine, this CDR3 has 15 amino acids. Left in the record is the CDR3 DNA by itself, 45 bases read in frame from the first base. From the germline V gene, CDR1 is SGHTA and CDR2 is FQGTGA. Unmatched junction bases come to 9, with V trimmed by 6 bases and J by 2 bases. Libraries were constructed by 5' RACE. This sample was sequenced with an Illumina HiSeq 2000. Template switching introduced a universal primer binding site; the final cDNA contained a unique molecular identifier, enabling accurate counting of TCR cDNA molecules. Specific primers in the conserved constant-segment region were used to synthesize first-strand cDNA for TCR alpha and beta chains. To control for contamination, every cDNA library carried two barcodes: a SMART-Mk sample barcode plus Illumina barcodes. Two successive PCR steps introduced TruSeq adapter sequences along with Illumina sample barcodes. Sequencing of the TCR alpha and beta cDNA libraries was done on the Illumina HiSeq platform using custom primers. As for the original processing: Unique molecular identifiers were extracted from raw reads with MiGEC, and CDR3 positions were determined with MiXCR. For each individual, recombination models were inferred using an EM algorithm with the repgenHMM and IGoR tools. The analysis of shared clonotypes was done with the tcR package in R, with sharing normalized by the product of cloneset sizes. To study raw recombination without the effects of thymic and clonal selection, out-of-frame nonproductive sequences were analyzed. The public reads were run again by TCRdb, first through fastp at Q25 and then through MiXCR, and only productive beta chains were kept. Duplicate CDR3 protein sequences are folded into a single record with the most common DNA and genes. The V and J calls were not made by the authors but by TCRdb's processing. Within this sample are some 630,000 distinct CDR3 sequences, with roughly 7.1% of them counted one time only. Of the sample, 1.6% is held by the ten largest clones.

This clonotype was observed a handful of times. Its binding antigen is unknown. Base qualities were left out, and no much larger clone turns up one base away. Separately, the same data were catalogued under a study of yellow fever vaccine responses in identical twins. As that second study puts it: According to the authors, in identical twins the way T cells responded to vaccination appeared partly convergent and partly personalized. The study precisely tracked vaccine-responding T cell clones in identical twins.

The sequence is built from TRBV7-3 and TRBJ1-2; a stretch of 7 junction bases matches TRBD1. What was sequenced was PBMCs. The clonotype originates from a woman younger than 35 in good health. The CDR3 amino acid sequence is: CASRKEQGKNYGYTF. Read as DNA, the sequence is TGTGCCAGCAGAAAAGAACAGGGGAAGAACTATGGCTACACCTTC.